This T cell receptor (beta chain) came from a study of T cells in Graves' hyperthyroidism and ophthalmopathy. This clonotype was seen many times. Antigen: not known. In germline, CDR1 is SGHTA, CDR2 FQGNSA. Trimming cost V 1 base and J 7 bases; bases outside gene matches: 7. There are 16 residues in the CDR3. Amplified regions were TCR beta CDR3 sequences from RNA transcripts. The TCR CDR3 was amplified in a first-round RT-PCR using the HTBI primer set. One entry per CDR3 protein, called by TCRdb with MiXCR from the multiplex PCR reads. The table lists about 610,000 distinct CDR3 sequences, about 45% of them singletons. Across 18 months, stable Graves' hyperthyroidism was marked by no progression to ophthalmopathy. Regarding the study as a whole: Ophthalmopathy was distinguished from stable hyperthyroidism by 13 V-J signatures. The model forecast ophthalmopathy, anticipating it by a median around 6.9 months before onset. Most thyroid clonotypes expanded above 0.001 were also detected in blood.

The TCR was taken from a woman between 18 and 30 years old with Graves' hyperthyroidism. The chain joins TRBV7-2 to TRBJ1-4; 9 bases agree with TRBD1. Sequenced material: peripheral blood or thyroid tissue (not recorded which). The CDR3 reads CASSLDTGGSSEKLFF. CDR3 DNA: TGTGCCAGCAGCTTAGATACAGGGGGCAGCAGTGAAAAACTGTTTTTT. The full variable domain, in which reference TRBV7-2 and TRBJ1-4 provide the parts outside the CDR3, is GAGVSQSPSNKVTEKGKDVELRCDPISGHTALYWYRQSLGQGLEFLIYFQGNSAPDKSGLPSDRFSAERTGGSVSTLTIQRTQQEDSAVYLCASSLDTGGSSEKLFFGSGTQLSVL.